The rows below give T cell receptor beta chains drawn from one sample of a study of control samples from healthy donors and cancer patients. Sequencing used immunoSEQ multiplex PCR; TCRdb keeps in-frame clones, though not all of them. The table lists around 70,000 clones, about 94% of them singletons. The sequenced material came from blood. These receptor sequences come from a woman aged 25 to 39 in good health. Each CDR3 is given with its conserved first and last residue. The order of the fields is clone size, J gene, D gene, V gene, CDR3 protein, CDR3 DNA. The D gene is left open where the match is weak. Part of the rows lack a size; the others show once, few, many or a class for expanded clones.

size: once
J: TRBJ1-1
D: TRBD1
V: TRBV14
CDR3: CASSQPPGQGRYTEAFF
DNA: TGTGCCAGCAGCCAACCGCCGGGACAGGGGAGGTACACTGAAGCTTTCTTT

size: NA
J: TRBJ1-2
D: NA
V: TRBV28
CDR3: CASTTIGGEQFNYGYTF
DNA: TGTGCCAGCACTACAATCGGGGGAGAACAATTTAACTATGGCTACACCTTC

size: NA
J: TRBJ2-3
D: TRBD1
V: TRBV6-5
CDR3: CASTQGQGIDTQYF
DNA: TGTGCCAGCACTCAAGGACAGGGTATAGATACGCAGTATTTT

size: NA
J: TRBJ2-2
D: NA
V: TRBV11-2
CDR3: CASSSTGGGELFF
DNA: TGTGCCAGCAGCTCTACAGGTGGCGGGGAGCTGTTTTTT

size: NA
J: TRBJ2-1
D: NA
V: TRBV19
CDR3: CASSIPRVSYNEQFF
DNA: TGTGCCAGTAGTATTCCCAGGGTTTCCTACAATGAGCAGTTCTTC

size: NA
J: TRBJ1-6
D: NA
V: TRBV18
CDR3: CASSPAERNSPLHF
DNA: TGTGCCAGCTCACCAGCGGAGAGGAATTCACCCCTCCACTTT

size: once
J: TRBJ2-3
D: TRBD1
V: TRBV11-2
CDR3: CATQGAIDTQYF
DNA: TGTGCCACGCAGGGGGCAATTGATACGCAGTATTTT

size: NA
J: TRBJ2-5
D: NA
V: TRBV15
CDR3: CATSGGLQETQYF
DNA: TGTGCCACCAGCGGGGGGCTGCAAGAGACCCAGTACTTC

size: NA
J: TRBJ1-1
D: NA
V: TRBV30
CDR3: CAWRQANTEAFF
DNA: TGTGCCTGGAGGCAAGCGAACACTGAAGCTTTCTTT

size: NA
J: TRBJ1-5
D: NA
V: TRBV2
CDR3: CASRGRINQPQHF
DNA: TGTGCAAGCCGCGGCAGAATCAATCAGCCCCAGCATTTT

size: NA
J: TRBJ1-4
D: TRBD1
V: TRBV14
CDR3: CARQPGQGCEKLFF
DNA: TGTGCCAGGCAACCGGGACAGGGATGTGAAAAACTGTTTTTT

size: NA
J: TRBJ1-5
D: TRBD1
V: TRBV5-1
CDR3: CASSKGTGAQPQHF
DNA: TGCGCCAGCAGCAAAGGGACAGGGGCCCAGCCCCAGCATTTT

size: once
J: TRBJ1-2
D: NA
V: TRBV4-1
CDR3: CASSQETTGDGYTF
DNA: TGCGCCAGCAGCCAAGAGACGACGGGGGATGGCTACACCTTC

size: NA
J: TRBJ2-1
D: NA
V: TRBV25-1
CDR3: CASATSRGSREQFF
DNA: TGTGCCAGCGCTACTTCCCGAGGATCTAGAGAGCAGTTCTTC

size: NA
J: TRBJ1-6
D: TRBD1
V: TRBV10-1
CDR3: CASSAGTANSPLHF
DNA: TGCGCCAGCAGTGCTGGGACAGCTAATTCACCCCTCCACTTT

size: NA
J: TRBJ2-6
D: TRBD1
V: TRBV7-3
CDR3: CASSQTGAGANVLTF
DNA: TGTGCCAGCAGCCAAACAGGGGCTGGGGCCAACGTCCTGACTTTC

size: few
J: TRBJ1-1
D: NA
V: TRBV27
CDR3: CASSFSGVNTEAFF
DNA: TGTGCCAGCAGTTTTTCAGGGGTGAACACTGAAGCTTTCTTT

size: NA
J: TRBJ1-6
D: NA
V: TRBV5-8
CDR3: CASSFSVGSSYNSPLHF
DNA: TGTGCCAGCAGCTTTTCGGTCGGTAGCTCCTATAATTCACCCCTCCACTTT

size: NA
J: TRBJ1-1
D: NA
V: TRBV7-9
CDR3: CASSPSKGVQMNTEAFF
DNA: TGTGCCAGCAGCCCGTCGAAGGGGGTACAGATGAACACTGAAGCTTTCTTT

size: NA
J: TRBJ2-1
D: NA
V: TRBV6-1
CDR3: CASSEAIRGSYNEQFF
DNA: TGTGCCAGCAGTGAAGCGATTCGGGGGAGCTACAATGAGCAGTTCTTC

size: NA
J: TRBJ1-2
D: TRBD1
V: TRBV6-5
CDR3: CASSPGQTYYGYTF
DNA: TGTGCCAGCAGTCCGGGACAGACATACTATGGCTACACCTTC

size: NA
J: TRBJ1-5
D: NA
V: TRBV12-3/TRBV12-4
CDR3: CASSLDNYQPQHF
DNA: TGTGCCAGCAGTTTAGATAACTATCAGCCCCAGCATTTT

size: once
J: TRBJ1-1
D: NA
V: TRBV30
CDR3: CAWSRQGLEAFF
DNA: TGTGCCTGGAGCAGGCAGGGTCTAGAAGCTTTCTTT

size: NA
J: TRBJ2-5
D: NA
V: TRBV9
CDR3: CASSVEGGSLETQYF
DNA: TGTGCCAGCAGCGTAGAGGGCGGGTCCTTAGAGACCCAGTACTTC

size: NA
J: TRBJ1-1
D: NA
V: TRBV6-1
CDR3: CASSEQPGNTEAFF
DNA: TGTGCCAGCAGTGAACAACCGGGAAACACTGAAGCTTTCTTT

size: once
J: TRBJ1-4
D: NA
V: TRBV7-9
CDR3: CASSFSYGAPGEKLFF
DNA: TGTGCCAGCAGCTTTAGCTATGGGGCGCCGGGTGAAAAACTGTTTTTT

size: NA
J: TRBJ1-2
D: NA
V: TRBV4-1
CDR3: CASSAINYGYTF
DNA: TGCGCCAGCAGTGCAATTAACTATGGCTACACCTTC

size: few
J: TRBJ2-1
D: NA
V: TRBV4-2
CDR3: CASSQDERGSNEQFF
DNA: TGTGCCAGCAGCCAAGATGAAAGGGGATCCAATGAGCAGTTCTTC